The rows below give T cell receptor beta chains drawn from one sample of a study of T cell responses to AZD1222 COVID-19 vaccine. Measured with immunoSEQ multiplex PCR; TCRdb has only the in-frame clones, and not every one. In the table there are around 100,000 clones, roughly 83% of which are singletons. The source was peripheral blood, collected on day 0 of AZD1222 vaccination. These receptors were obtained from an adult in good health. CDR3s include the opening cysteine and the closing phenylalanine or tryptophan. The order of the fields is CDR3 DNA, CDR3 protein, clone size, V gene, J gene, D gene. A D gene is named only where the DNA matches it firmly. Clone size is shown for a subset of rows, as once, few, many or a class of expanded clone.

TGTGCCAGCAGCTCGGGGACCCCAGCCACTGAAGCTTTCTTT,CASSSGTPATEAFF,-,TRBV6-5,TRBJ1-1,-
TGTGCCAGCTCCAGGGGTAGAGGCTATAATTCACCCCTCCACTTT,CASSRGRGYNSPLHF,once,TRBV28,TRBJ1-6,-
TGTGCCAGCAGCTTAGAATCGGGCCCCCGCACCGACGAGCAGTACTTC,CASSLESGPRTDEQYF,-,TRBV7-8,TRBJ2-7,-
TGTGCCAGCAGCCCCAACAGGATCAGTGGCTACACCTTC,CASSPNRISGYTF,-,TRBV3-1/TRBV3-2,TRBJ1-2,-
TGCGCCAGCCGGGACAGGGATAACTATGGCTACACCTTC,CASRDRDNYGYTF,-,TRBV5-1,TRBJ1-2,TRBD1
TGTGCCAGCAGGACCACAGGGGGCTATGGCTACACCTTC,CASRTTGGYGYTF,-,TRBV7-8,TRBJ1-2,TRBD1
TGCGCCAGCAGCGCGGATTGGGACACCATATATTTT,CASSADWDTIYF,-,TRBV5-1,TRBJ1-3,-
TGTGCCAGTAGTATTAGGGGACAGCAGGACTCTGGGGCCAACGTCCTGACTTTC,CASSIRGQQDSGANVLTF,-,TRBV19,TRBJ2-6,TRBD1
TGTGCCAGTAGTCTAGGGACAGTAGTGGGCGTAAACACTGAAGCTTTCTTT,CASSLGTVVGVNTEAFF,large,TRBV19,TRBJ1-1,TRBD1
TGTGCCAGCAGCAAACTGGCAGGGGCTTGGGGTGAGCAGTACTTC,CASSKLAGAWGEQYF,-,TRBV21-1,TRBJ2-7,-
TGTGCCAGCTGGACTACCCAAAATCGCGAGCAGTACTTC,CASWTTQNREQYF,once,TRBV28,TRBJ2-7,-
TGTGCCAGCAGTTCGCCCAATCGATACTATGGCTACACCTTC,CASSSPNRYYGYTF,-,TRBV28,TRBJ1-2,-
TGTGCCATCAGTGAGCGGGCCAGCAGCTCTGGAAACACCATATATTTT,CAISERASSSGNTIYF,few,TRBV10-3,TRBJ1-3,-
TGTGCCAGCAGCCACCAGACAGGGGTCGGGGAGCTGTTTTTT,CASSHQTGVGELFF,-,TRBV3-1/TRBV3-2,TRBJ2-2,TRBD1
TGCGCCAGCAGCCAAGCAATGGCCAGGGGCGGAGAGACCCAGTACTTC,CASSQAMARGGETQYF,-,TRBV4-3,TRBJ2-5,-
TGTGCCAGCAGTTTCGGTCTCCGGGGAGGCTACACCTTC,CASSFGLRGGYTF,-,TRBV28,TRBJ1-2,-
TGCGCCAGCAGCTCAAGCTCTCCACCTCGGGTCTATGGCTACACCTTC,CASSSSSPPRVYGYTF,-,TRBV5-1,TRBJ1-2,-